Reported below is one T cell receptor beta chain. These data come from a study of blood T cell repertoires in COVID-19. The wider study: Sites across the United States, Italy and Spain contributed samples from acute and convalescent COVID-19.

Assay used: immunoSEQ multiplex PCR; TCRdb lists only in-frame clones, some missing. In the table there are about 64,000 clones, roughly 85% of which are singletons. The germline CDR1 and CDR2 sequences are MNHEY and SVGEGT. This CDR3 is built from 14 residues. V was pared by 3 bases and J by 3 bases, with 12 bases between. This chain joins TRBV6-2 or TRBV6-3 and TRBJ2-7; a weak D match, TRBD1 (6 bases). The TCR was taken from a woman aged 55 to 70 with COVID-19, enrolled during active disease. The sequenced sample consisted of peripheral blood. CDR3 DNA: TGTGCCAGCAGTTATCGGACAGATTTCTACGAGCAGTACTTC. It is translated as CASSYRTDFYEQYF.